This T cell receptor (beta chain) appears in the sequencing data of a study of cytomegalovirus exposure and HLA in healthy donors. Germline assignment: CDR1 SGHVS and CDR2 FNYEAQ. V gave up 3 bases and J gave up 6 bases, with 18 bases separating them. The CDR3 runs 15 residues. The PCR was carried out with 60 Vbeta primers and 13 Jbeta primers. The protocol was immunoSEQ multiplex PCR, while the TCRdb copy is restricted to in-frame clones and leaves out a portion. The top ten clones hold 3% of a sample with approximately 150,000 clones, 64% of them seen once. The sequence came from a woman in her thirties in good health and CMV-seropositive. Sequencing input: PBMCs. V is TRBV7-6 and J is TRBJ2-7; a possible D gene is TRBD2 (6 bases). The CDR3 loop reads CASSFTGTPSAEQYF. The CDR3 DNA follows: TGTGCCAGCAGCTTCACCGGGACTCCCTCCGCCGAGCAGTACTTC.